The 32 T cell receptor beta chains listed next were all sequenced from one sample in a study of control samples from healthy donors and cancer patients. Sequencing used immunoSEQ multiplex PCR; TCRdb keeps in-frame clones, though not all of them. The data show around 100,000 clones, about 90% seen once. Source material: blood. These receptors all stem from a woman between 50 and 59 years old in good health.

The chain uses TRBV7-2 and TRBJ1-6, with D perhaps TRBD1 (6 bases). This CDR3 has 15 residues. Trimming took 2 bases from V and 6 from J, leaving 11 bases between them. Germline-derived CDR1 and CDR2 are SGHTA and FQGNSA. Here the CDR3 reads CASSLQGRANSPLHF. Here the CDR3 DNA reads TGTGCCAGCAGCTTACAGGGGAGGGCTAATTCACCCCTCCACTTT.

The chain is built from TRBV7-8 and TRBJ2-1; 7 bases fit TRBD2. V shed 5 bases, J shed 3 bases, and the junction held 10 bases outside the gene matches. This CDR3 has 16 residues. Germline CDR1 SGHVS, CDR2 FQNEAQ. The CDR3 loop reads CASSHLAGRNYNEQFF. The CDR3 DNA reads as TGTGCCAGCAGCCACCTGGCCGGGAGGAACTACAATGAGCAGTTCTTC.

The chain couples TRBV5-6 to TRBJ1-1; D remains ambiguous. CDR1 and CDR2 (germline): SGHDT, YYEEEE. With 1 base removed from V and 4 bases from J, the gap between germline ends came to 5 bases. This CDR3 is 12 amino acids long. The CDR3, as DNA: TGTGCCAGCAGCTTGAGAAGCACTGAAGCTTTCTTT. Protein product: CASSLRSTEAFF.

Only one count was recorded for this clone. The chain uses TRBV12-5 and TRBJ2-4; D perhaps matches TRBD1 (6 bases). Germline CDR1 and CDR2: LGHNT and FRNRAP. The V gene lost 3 bases and the J gene lost 8 bases, with 11 bases spanning the gap. There are 13 residues in the CDR3. CDR3 bases: TGTGCTAGTGGTTTCACCTCAGGGGACATTCAGTACTTC. Translating it yields CASGFTSGDIQYF.

This chain connects TRBV4-1 to TRBJ1-6, with a tentative D call TRBD1 (5 bases). The CDR3 runs to 16 residues. V lost 1 base and J lost 9, with 16 bases in between. CDR1 and CDR2 (germline): MGHRA, YSYEKL. The CDR3 DNA follows: TGCGCCAGCAGCCAAGCAGGGCTCGCAGGAGGTTCACCCCTCCACTTT. Residues: CASSQAGLAGGSPLHF.

V is TRBV4-3 and J is TRBJ2-3; D remains ambiguous. From germline, CDR1 is LGHNA and CDR2 YSLEER. V lost 2 bases to trimming and J lost 4 bases, with 13 bases between them. The CDR3 runs 15 residues. CDR3 region: CASSQPDSTPDTQYF. The CDR3, as DNA: TGCGCCAGCAGCCAACCTGACTCGACGCCAGATACGCAGTATTTT.

V is TRBV28 and J is TRBJ1-1; D perhaps matches TRBD1 (5 bases). V lost 8 bases to trimming and J lost 1 base, with 17 bases between them. This CDR3 is 15 amino acids long. Germline V CDR1 and CDR2: MDHEN, SYDVKM. Written as DNA, the CDR3 is TGTGCCAGCCGACGCACGGGGGGACCGAACACTGAAGCTTTCTTT. Translated, it gives CASRRTGGPNTEAFF. The full variable domain, rest sourced from reference TRBV28 and TRBJ1-1, is DVKVTQSSRYLVKRTGEKVFLECVQDMDHENMFWYRQDPGLGLRLIYFSYDVKMKEKGDIPEGYSVSREKKERFSLILESASTNQTSMYLCASRRTGGPNTEAFFGQGTRLTVV.

The chain couples TRBV6-6 to TRBJ2-4; possibly TRBD2 for D (5 bases). Germline lookup yields CDR1 MNHNY and CDR2 SVGAGI (reference sequence). The ends were cut back, 5 bases at V and 0 bases at J, with 17 bases in the middle. The CDR3 loop spans 17 amino acids. The CDR3 spells CASSQLRTGLAKNIQYF. CDR3 sequence (DNA): TGTGCCAGCAGTCAACTTAGGACTGGACTAGCCAAAAACATTCAGTACTTC.

V gene TRBV24-1 combines with J gene TRBJ2-1, with D hard to call. There are 13 residues in the CDR3. V lost 3 bases, J lost 6 bases, and 8 bases lay in between. Germline lookup yields CDR1 KGHDR and CDR2 SFDVKD. CDR3 nucleotides: TGTGCCACCAGTGATCGTTCTAGCAATGAGCAGTTCTTC. Translation: CATSDRSSNEQFF.

The chain joins TRBV4-3 to TRBJ2-5; 7 positions agree with TRBD2. The CDR3 covers 18 residues. Germline CDR1 LGHNA, CDR2 YSLEER. V dropped 4 bases and J dropped 1; count of bases not matched to a gene: 15. This chain's CDR3 is CASSPEGGRALFQETQYF. CDR3 coding DNA: TGCGCCAGCAGCCCCGAAGGAGGGAGGGCCTTGTTCCAAGAGACCCAGTACTTC.

J is TRBJ1-2 and V is TRBV4-3, with 8 bases lining up with TRBD1. The CDR3 spans 16 residues. Germline V gives CDR1 LGHNA, CDR2 YSLEER. The V gene end was trimmed by 0 bases and the J gene end by 7 bases; junction bases not matched to a gene: 10. CDR3 region: CASSQEGGQGARGYTF. In DNA, the CDR3 is TGCGCCAGCAGCCAAGAAGGAGGACAGGGAGCGCGTGGCTACACCTTC.

The rearrangement links TRBV11-2 to TRBJ2-3, with TRBD1 matching 8 bases. This CDR3 has 16 amino acids. V dropped 5 bases and J dropped 2; count of bases not matched to a gene: 9. The V gene's germline CDR1 is SGHAT and CDR2 FQNNGV. DNA of the CDR3: TGTGCCAGCAGCCCGACAGGGGCCTCCCCCACAGATACGCAGTATTTT. This encodes CASSPTGASPTDTQYF.

The J gene is TRBJ1-4, the V gene TRBV11-2; unclear D gene. Between the trimmed V and J ends, which lost 5 bases and 2 bases, there was a span of 21 bases. This CDR3 contains 18 residues. Germline V gene sequence: CDR1 SGHAT, CDR2 FQNNGV. The CDR3 loop reads CASSRRTATKSTNEKLFF. Here the CDR3 DNA reads TGTGCCAGCAGCCGGCGTACAGCGACGAAGAGCACTAATGAAAAACTGTTTTTT. The full variable domain, its missing parts supplied by reference TRBV11-2 and TRBJ1-4, is EAGVAQSPRYKIIEKRQSVAFWCNPISGHATLYWYQQILGQGPKLLIQFQNNGVVDDSQLPKDRFSAERLKGVDSTLKIQPAKLEDSAVYLCASSRRTATKSTNEKLFFGSGTQLSVL.

The J gene is TRBJ2-7, the V gene TRBV4-1; TRBD1 matches 10 bases. The CDR3 is 15 residues long. The junction had 6 bases not matched to a gene; V was cut back by 0 bases and J by 7 bases. Germline loops: CDR1 MGHRA, CDR2 YSYEKL. In DNA form, the CDR3 reads TGCGCCAGCAGCCAAGAGACAGGGGGCATCCGGGAGCAGTACTTC. The encoded protein is CASSQETGGIREQYF.

This clone was observed once. The CDR3, as DNA: TGTGCCAGCAGCCAAGAATACTATTGGGAGACCCAGTACTTC. Encoded protein: CASSQEYYWETQYF. This sequence joins TRBV4-2 and TRBJ2-5; no firm D call. This CDR3 spans 14 amino acids. V was trimmed by 0 bases and J by 5 bases, leaving 10 bases between them. Germline loops: CDR1 LGHNA, CDR2 YNFKEQ.

This chain joins TRBV4-1 and TRBJ1-2; D is perhaps TRBD1 (5 bases). The length of the CDR3 is 19 residues. The germline V gene encodes CDR1 MGHRA and CDR2 YSYEKL. V was shortened by 0 bases and J by 4 bases, with 24 bases between the two germline ends. CDR3 nucleotide sequence: TGCGCCAGCAGCCAAGATTTGGGAGGTGGGGGGGATTTCTTCTATGGCTACACCTTC. Translation gives CASSQDLGGGGDFFYGYTF.

The chain uses TRBV7-6 and TRBJ2-1; D may be TRBD1 (5 bases). Germline CDR1 and CDR2: SGHVS and FNYEAQ. This CDR3 is built from 13 residues. V dropped 0 bases and J dropped 8 bases, with 8 bases sitting between them. The CDR3 loop is CASSLAPQDEQFF. Written as DNA, the CDR3 is TGTGCCAGCAGCTTAGCCCCACAGGATGAGCAGTTCTTC.

This rearrangement joins TRBV2 to TRBJ1-2; D not resolved. V shed 1 base and J shed 5 bases, with 11 bases lying between them. This CDR3 is 14 amino acids long. CDR1 SNHLY and CDR2 FYNNEI come from the germline V gene. Here the CDR3 DNA reads TGTGCCAGCAGTGAAGTAGGCCGAGGTTATGGCTACACCTTC. Translation: CASSEVGRGYGYTF. Full variable domain (remainder filled in from reference TRBV2 and TRBJ1-2): EPEVTQTPSHQVTQMGQEVILRCVPISNHLYFYWYRQILGQKVEFLVSFYNNEISEKSEIFDDQFSVERPDGSNFTLKIRSTKLEDSAMYFCASSEVGRGYGYTFGSGTRLTVV.

The CDR3 sequence: CASSSGGYEDGYTF. The CDR3 DNA reads TGTGCCAGCAGCTCCGGCGGGTACGAGGATGGCTACACCTTC. This chain uses TRBV7-9 with TRBJ1-2, with D unclear. CDR3 size: 14 residues. V was shortened by 4 bases and J by 6 bases, with 15 bases between the two germline ends. Germline V gene data show CDR1 as SEHNR and CDR2 as FQNEAQ (reference sequence). The variable domain in full, with the rest retrieved from reference TRBV7-9 and TRBJ1-2, is DTGVSQNPRHKITKRGQNVTFRCDPISEHNRLYWYRQTLGQGPEFLTYFQNEAQLEKSRLLSDRFSAERPKGSFSTLEIQRTEQGDSAMYLCASSSGGYEDGYTFGSGTRLTVV.

Only one count was recorded for this clone. The genes are TRBV5-4 and TRBJ2-3; 14 nucleotides align to TRBD2. Germline V gene sequence: CDR1 SGHNT, CDR2 YYREEE (reference sequence). The CDR3 covers 15 residues. The V and J ends lost 5 bases and 5 bases, in that order; junction bases with no gene match: 4. CDR3 residues: CASRPGLAGVDTQYF. The CDR3 region has the DNA TGTGCCAGCAGACCGGGACTAGCGGGAGTAGATACGCAGTATTTT.

The chain employs TRBV5-6 and TRBJ2-3; D perhaps matches TRBD1 (5 bases). Germline lookup yields CDR1 SGHDT and CDR2 YYEEEE. The CDR3 totals 12 residues. V was cut by 4 bases and J by 5 bases, with 8 bases left in between. CDR3 in DNA: TGTGCCAGCAGCGCCCAGGGAGATACGCAGTATTTT. It codes for CASSAQGDTQYF.

The chain uses TRBV7-9 and TRBJ2-3, with 15 bases identical to TRBD2. The CDR3 extends over 18 amino acids. CDR1 SEHNR and CDR2 FQNEAQ come from the germline V gene (reference sequence). V shed 4 bases and J 1 base; nucleotides not matched to a gene: 6. The DNA for the CDR3 is TGTGCCAGCAGCTATGGACTAGCGGGGGGGCCGGGCACAGATACGCAGTATTTT. Its protein product is CASSYGLAGGPGTDTQYF. The complete variable domain, with remaining parts taken from reference TRBV7-9 and TRBJ2-3, reads DTGVSQNPRHKITKRGQNVTFRCDPISEHNRLYWYRQTLGQGPEFLTYFQNEAQLEKSRLLSDRFSAERPKGSFSTLEIQRTEQGDSAMYLCASSYGLAGGPGTDTQYFGPGTRLTVL.

This clone came up a few times. In nucleotides, the CDR3 is TGTGCCAGCAGCTTGGGAGCGGGGGACAGGGAGCTGTTTTTT. It translates to CASSLGAGDRELFF. This chain connects TRBV5-6 to TRBJ2-2, with 8 bases fitting TRBD2. V lost 0 bases to trimming and J lost 9 bases; unmatched junction nucleotides: 4. Germline loops: CDR1 SGHDT, CDR2 YYEEEE. The CDR3 spans 14 residues.

The rearrangement uses TRBV5-1 and TRBJ2-1; 7 bases are a match to TRBD2. Germline CDR1 and CDR2: SGHRS and YFSETQ. V was clipped by 0 bases and J by 3 bases; unmatched bases: 6. The CDR3 covers 16 residues. CDR3 DNA: TGCGCCAGCAGCTTGGTTGCGGGGGTGGTCTACAATGAGCAGTTCTTC. Translation gives CASSLVAGVVYNEQFF. Full variable domain (remainder filled in from reference TRBV5-1 and TRBJ2-1): KAGVTQTPRYLIKTRGQQVTLSCSPISGHRSVSWYQQTPGQGLQFLFEYFSETQRNKGNFPGRFSGRQFSNSRSEMNVSTLELGDSALYLCASSLVAGVVYNEQFFGPGTRLTVL.

The rearrangement links TRBV5-1 to TRBJ2-2; no definite D call. Germline CDR1 reads SGHRS; CDR2 reads YFSETQ. This CDR3 is 14 amino acids long. V lost 6 bases to trimming and J lost 6 bases, with 15 bases between them. The CDR3 loop is CASMTRAEAGELFF. Written as DNA, the CDR3 is TGCGCCAGCATGACCCGGGCCGAAGCCGGGGAGCTGTTTTTT.

V usage is TRBV6-6 and J usage is TRBJ2-5; no firm D call. The germline gives CDR1 MNHNY, CDR2 SVGAGI (reference sequence). This CDR3 is 12 amino acids long. V lost 2 bases, J lost 3 bases, and 4 bases lay in between. The DNA of the CDR3 is TGTGCCAGCAGTTACACCGAAGAGACCCAGTACTTC. It is translated as CASSYTEETQYF.

The chain carries TRBV7-9 and TRBJ1-1; no clear D. V was trimmed by 1 base and J by 4 bases, leaving 16 bases between them. CDR1 is SEHNR and CDR2 is FQNEAQ in the germline V gene (reference sequence). The CDR3 is 16 amino acids. Here the CDR3 DNA reads TGTGCCAGCAGCTTAGAAGGAACGAGGAGGTCCACTGAAGCTTTCTTT. Translating it yields CASSLEGTRRSTEAFF. Full variable domain (outside the CDR3, taken from reference TRBV7-9 and TRBJ1-1): DTGVSQNPRHKITKRGQNVTFRCDPISEHNRLYWYRQTLGQGPEFLTYFQNEAQLEKSRLLSDRFSAERPKGSFSTLEIQRTEQGDSAMYLCASSLEGTRRSTEAFFGQGTRLTVV.

The chain employs TRBV21-1 and TRBJ1-2; the table's D gene call, TRBD1, was not cross checked with the DNA. TRBV21-1 is a pseudogene locus. The CDR3 totals 22 residues. The CDR3 sequence is CASSKSVGIRDRGHCRPYGYTF. CDR3 nucleotides: TGTGCCAGCAGCAAATCGGTAGGGATCCGGGACAGGGGGCACTGCCGGCCCTATGGCTACACCTTC.

The V call is TRBV9, the J call TRBJ2-7; 9 bases match TRBD1. J lost 8 bases, V lost 2 bases, and 5 bases had no gene match. Germline lookup yields CDR1 SGDLS and CDR2 YYNGEE. This CDR3 comprises 13 residues. CDR3 amino acids: CASSVTGGKKQYV. In DNA form, the CDR3 reads TGTGCCAGCAGCGTCACAGGGGGCAAGAAGCAGTACGTC.

This sequence joins TRBV6-6 and TRBJ2-2; 13 bases map to TRBD2. The CDR3 loop spans 14 amino acids. The V and J ends lost 5 bases and 6 bases, in that order; junction bases with no gene match: 0. Germline V gene sequence: CDR1 MNHNY, CDR2 SVGAGI (reference sequence). CDR3 loop: CASSGTSGAGELFF. The CDR3 bases are TGTGCCAGCAGTGGGACTAGCGGGGCCGGGGAGCTGTTTTTT.

V and J are TRBV7-8 and TRBJ1-5; TRBD1 might be the D (5 bases). V dropped 2 bases and J dropped 1 base, with 9 bases sitting between them. The CDR3 has 15 residues. Looked up from germline, CDR1 is SGHVS and CDR2 is FQNEAQ. This CDR3 is CASSLWGGSNQPQHF. CDR3 bases: TGTGCCAGCAGCTTATGGGGGGGGAGCAATCAGCCCCAGCATTTT.

The rearrangement uses TRBV12-5 and TRBJ1-6; unclear D gene. Germline CDR1 is LGHNT and CDR2 is FRNRAP. CDR3 length: 16 amino acids. Trimming took 6 bases from V and 14 from J, leaving 26 bases between them. Written as DNA, the CDR3 is TGTGCTAGTGGACTCCTCGTAGGCCCCGGTCGTAATTCCCTCCACTTT. Protein product: CASGLLVGPGRNSLHF.